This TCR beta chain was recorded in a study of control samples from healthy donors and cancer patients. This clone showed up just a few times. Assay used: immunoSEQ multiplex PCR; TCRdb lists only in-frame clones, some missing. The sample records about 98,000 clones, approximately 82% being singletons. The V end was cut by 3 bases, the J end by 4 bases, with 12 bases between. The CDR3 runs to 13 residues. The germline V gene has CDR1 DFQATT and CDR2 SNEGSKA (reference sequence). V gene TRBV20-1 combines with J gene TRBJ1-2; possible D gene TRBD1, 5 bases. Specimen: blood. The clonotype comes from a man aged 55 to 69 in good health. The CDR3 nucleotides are TGCAGTGCTAGTAAGGACATCGTCTATGGCTACACCTTC. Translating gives CSASKDIVYGYTF.